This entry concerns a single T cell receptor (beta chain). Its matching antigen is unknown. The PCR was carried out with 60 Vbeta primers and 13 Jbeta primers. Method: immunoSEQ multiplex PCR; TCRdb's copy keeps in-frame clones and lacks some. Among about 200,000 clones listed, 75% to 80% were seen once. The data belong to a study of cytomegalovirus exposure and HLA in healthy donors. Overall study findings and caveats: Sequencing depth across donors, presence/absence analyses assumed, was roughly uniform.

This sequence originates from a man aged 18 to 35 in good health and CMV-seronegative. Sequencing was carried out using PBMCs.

CDR3 protein: CASRTKSVPYNEQFF. DNA for the CDR3: TGTGCCAGCAGGACAAAATCCGTCCCATACAATGAGCAGTTCTTC. The chain carries TRBV6-4 and TRBJ2-1; no firm D call. CDR1 is MRHNA and CDR2 is SNTAGT in the germline V gene. The CDR3 is 15 residues long. V was cut by 6 bases and J by 4 bases, with 16 bases left in between.